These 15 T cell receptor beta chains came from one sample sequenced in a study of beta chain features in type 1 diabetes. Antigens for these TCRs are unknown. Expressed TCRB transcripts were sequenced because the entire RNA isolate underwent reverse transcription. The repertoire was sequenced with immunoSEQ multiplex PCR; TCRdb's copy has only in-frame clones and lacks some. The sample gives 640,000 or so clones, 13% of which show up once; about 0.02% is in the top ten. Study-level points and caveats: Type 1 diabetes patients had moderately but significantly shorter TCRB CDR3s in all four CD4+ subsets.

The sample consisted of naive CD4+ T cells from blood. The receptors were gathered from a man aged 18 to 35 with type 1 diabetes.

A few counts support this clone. This CDR3 reads CASSERTGGTGNTIYF. As DNA, the CDR3 is TGTGCCAGCAGTGAACGAACAGGGGGTACTGGAAACACCATATATTTT. V gene TRBV2 combines with J gene TRBJ1-3, with 8 bases identical to TRBD1. The CDR3 covers 16 residues. The germline CDR1 and CDR2 sequences are SNHLY and FYNNEI. The junction had 5 bases not matched to a gene; V was cut back by 2 bases and J by 2 bases.

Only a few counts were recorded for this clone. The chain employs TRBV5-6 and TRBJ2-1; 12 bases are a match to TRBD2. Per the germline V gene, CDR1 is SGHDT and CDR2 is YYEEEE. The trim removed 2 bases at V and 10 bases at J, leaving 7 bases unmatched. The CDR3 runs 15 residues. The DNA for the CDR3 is TGTGCCAGCAGCTTCGGACTAGCGGGGACCCTAGAGCAGTTCTTC. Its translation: CASSFGLAGTLEQFF.

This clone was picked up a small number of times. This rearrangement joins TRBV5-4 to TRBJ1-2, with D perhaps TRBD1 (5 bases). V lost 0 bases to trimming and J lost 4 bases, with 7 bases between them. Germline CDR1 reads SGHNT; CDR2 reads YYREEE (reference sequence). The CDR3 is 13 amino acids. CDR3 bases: TGTGCCAGCAGCTTGGCGGGGGGCTATGGCTACACCTTC. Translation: CASSLAGGYGYTF.

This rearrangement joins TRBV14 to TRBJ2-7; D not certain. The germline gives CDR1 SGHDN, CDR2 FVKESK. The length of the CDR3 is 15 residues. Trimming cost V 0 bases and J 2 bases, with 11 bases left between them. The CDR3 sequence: CASSQDPRRPYEQYF. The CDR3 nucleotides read TGTGCCAGCAGCCAAGATCCCAGAAGACCCTACGAGCAGTACTTC.

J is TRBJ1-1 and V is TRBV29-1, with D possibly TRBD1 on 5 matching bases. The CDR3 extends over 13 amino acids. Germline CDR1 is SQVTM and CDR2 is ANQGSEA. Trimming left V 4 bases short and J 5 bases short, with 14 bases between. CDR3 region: CSVARGSGTEAFF. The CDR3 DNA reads TGCAGCGTTGCTAGGGGATCAGGGACTGAAGCTTTCTTT.

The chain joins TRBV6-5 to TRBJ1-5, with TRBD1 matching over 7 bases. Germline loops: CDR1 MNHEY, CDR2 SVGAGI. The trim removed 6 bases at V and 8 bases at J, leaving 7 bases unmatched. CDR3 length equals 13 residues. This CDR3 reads CASRSTGREPQHF. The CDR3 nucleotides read TGTGCCAGCAGATCGACAGGGCGGGAGCCCCAGCATTTT.

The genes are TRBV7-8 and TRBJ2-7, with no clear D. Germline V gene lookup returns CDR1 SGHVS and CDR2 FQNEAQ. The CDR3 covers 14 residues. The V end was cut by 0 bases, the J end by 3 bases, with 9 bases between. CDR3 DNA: TGTGCCAGCAGCTTAGCAGGAGACAACTACGAGCAGTACTTC. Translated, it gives CASSLAGDNYEQYF. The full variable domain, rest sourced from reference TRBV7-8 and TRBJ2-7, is GAGVSQSPRYKVAKRGQDVALRCDPISGHVSLFWYQQALGQGPEFLTYFQNEAQLDKSGLPSDRFFAERPEGSVSTLKIQRTQQEDSAVYLCASSLAGDNYEQYFGPGTRLTVT.

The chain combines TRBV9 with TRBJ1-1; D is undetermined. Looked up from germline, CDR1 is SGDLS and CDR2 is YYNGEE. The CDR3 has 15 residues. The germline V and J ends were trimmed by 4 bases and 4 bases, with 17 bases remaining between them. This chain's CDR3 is CASSPFPRVPTEAFF. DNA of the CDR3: TGTGCCAGCAGCCCATTTCCCAGAGTGCCCACTGAAGCTTTCTTT.

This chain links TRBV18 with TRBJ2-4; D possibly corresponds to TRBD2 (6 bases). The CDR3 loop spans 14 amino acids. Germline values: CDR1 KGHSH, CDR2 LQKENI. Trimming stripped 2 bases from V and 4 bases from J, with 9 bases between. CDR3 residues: CASSPGGEKNIQYF. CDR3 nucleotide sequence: TGTGCCAGCTCACCAGGCGGGGAGAAAAACATTCAGTACTTC.

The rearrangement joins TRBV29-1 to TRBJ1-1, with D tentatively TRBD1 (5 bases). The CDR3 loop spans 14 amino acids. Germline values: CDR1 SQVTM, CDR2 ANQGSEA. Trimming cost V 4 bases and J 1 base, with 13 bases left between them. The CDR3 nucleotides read TGCAGCGTTGCGAGGGGCGGCTGGAACACTGAAGCTTTCTTT. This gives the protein CSVARGGWNTEAFF.

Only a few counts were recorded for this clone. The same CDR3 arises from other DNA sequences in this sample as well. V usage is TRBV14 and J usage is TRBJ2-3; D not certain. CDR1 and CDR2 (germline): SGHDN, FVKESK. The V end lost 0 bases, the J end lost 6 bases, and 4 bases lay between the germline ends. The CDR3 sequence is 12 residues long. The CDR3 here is CASSQDSDTQYF. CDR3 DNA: TGTGCCAGCAGCCAAGACTCCGATACGCAGTATTTT. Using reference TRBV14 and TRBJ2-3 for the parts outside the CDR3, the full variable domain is EAGVTQFPSHSVIEKGQTVTLRCDPISGHDNLYWYRRVMGKEIKFLLHFVKESKQDESGMPNNRFLAERTGGTYSTLKVQPAELEDSGVYFCASSQDSDTQYFGPGTRLTVL.

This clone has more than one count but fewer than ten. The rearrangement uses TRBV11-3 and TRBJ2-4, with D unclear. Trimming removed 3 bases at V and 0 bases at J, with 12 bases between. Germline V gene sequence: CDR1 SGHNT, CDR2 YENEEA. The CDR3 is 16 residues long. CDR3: CASSFRPALAKNIQYF. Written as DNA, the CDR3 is TGTGCCAGCAGCTTCAGGCCAGCTCTAGCCAAAAACATTCAGTACTTC.

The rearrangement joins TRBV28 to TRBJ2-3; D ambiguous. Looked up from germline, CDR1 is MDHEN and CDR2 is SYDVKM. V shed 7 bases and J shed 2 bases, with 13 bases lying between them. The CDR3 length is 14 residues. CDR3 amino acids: CASNARAFTDTQYF. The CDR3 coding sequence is TGTGCCAGCAATGCCCGGGCATTCACAGATACGCAGTATTTT.

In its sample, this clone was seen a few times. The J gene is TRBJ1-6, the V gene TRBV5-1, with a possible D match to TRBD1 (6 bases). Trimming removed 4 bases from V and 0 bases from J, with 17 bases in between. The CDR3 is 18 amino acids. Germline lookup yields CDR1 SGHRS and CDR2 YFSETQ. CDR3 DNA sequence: TGCGCCAGCAGCCCTGCTTCGGACAGCCTCTCCTATAATTCACCCCTCCACTTT. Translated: CASSPASDSLSYNSPLHF. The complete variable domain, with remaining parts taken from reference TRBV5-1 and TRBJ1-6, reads KAGVTQTPRYLIKTRGQQVTLSCSPISGHRSVSWYQQTPGQGLQFLFEYFSETQRNKGNFPGRFSGRQFSNSRSEMNVSTLELGDSALYLCASSPASDSLSYNSPLHFGNGTRLTVT.

The CDR3 loop is CASSLDSFGQPQHF. Here the CDR3 DNA reads TGCGCCAGCAGCCTTGACAGCTTCGGGCAGCCCCAGCATTTT. The genes are TRBV5-1 and TRBJ1-5, with D possibly matching TRBD1 (5 bases). The ends were cut back, 4 bases at V and 7 bases at J, with 15 bases in the middle. In germline, CDR1 is SGHRS, CDR2 YFSETQ. The CDR3 runs to 14 residues.